The 17 T cell receptor beta chains listed next were all sequenced from one sample in a study of cytomegalovirus exposure and HLA in healthy donors. Use of 60 Vbeta and 13 Jbeta primers characterized the PCR. Sequencing used immunoSEQ multiplex PCR; TCRdb keeps in-frame clones, though not all of them. The table shows 120,000 or so clones, with 7% to 9.5% occurring only once. Sequenced: PBMCs. The receptors stem from a woman in her thirties or forties in good health and CMV-seropositive.

This chain connects TRBV18 to TRBJ2-7, with a tentative D call TRBD2 (5 bases). Germline assignment: CDR1 KGHSH and CDR2 LQKENI. Trimming took off 6 bases at V and 4 bases at J, with 13 bases between the two ends. CDR3 size: 13 residues. The CDR3 DNA follows: TGTGCCAGCTCCCCCGGGCCGGGGTACGAGCAGTACTTC. Amino acid sequence: CASSPGPGYEQYF.

This clone was seen a handful of times. The V call is TRBV11-1, the J call TRBJ2-5; 8 nucleotides line up with TRBD1. In germline, CDR1 is SGHAT, CDR2 FQDESV (reference sequence). The V gene end was trimmed by 3 bases and the J gene end by 0 bases; junction bases not matched to a gene: 3. This CDR3 comprises 15 residues. For the CDR3, the DNA is TGTGCCAGCAGCTTTAGACAGGGGTACCAAGAGACCCAGTACTTC. Residues: CASSFRQGYQETQYF.

A few counts support this clone. The chain links TRBV9 to TRBJ1-5; D might be TRBD1 (5 bases). Trimming took off 4 bases at V and 0 bases at J, with 11 bases between the two ends. The germline V gene encodes CDR1 SGDLS and CDR2 YYNGEE. The CDR3 sequence is 15 residues long. CDR3 amino acids: CASSSGGNSNQPQHF. The CDR3 DNA follows: TGTGCCAGCAGCTCCGGGGGGAATAGCAATCAGCCCCAGCATTTT.

V usage is TRBV6-4 and J usage is TRBJ2-5; TRBD2 matches 7 bases. The germline V gene has CDR1 MRHNA and CDR2 SNTAGT. The CDR3 length is 13 residues. V gave up 6 bases and J gave up 5 bases; unmatched junction bases: 6. The chain's CDR3 is CASSFSGEETQYF. DNA for the CDR3: TGTGCCAGCAGCTTCAGCGGGGAGGAGACCCAGTACTTC.

This clone was detected a few times. The chain employs TRBV14 and TRBJ2-3; D remains unclear. CDR1 is SGHDN and CDR2 is FVKESK in the germline V gene. Trimming removed 4 bases at V and 0 bases at J, with 11 bases between. This CDR3 has 15 residues. The CDR3 DNA follows: TGTGCCAGCAGCCCCCGTTTGAGTAGCACAGATACGCAGTATTTT. It yields the protein CASSPRLSSTDTQYF.

The chain couples TRBV6-1 to TRBJ1-6; maybe TRBD1 (5 bases). Trimming left V 6 bases short and J 9 bases short, with 12 bases between. The CDR3 has 13 residues. Germline CDR1 reads MNHNS; CDR2 reads SASEGT. In nucleotides, the CDR3 is TGTGCCAGCAGCGACGGGAGGGGTTCACCCCTCCACTTT. It encodes CASSDGRGSPLHF.

The table lists this clone with a few counts. This chain links TRBV9 with TRBJ1-4, with TRBD1 as a possible D gene (5 bases). Looked up from germline, CDR1 is SGDLS and CDR2 is YYNGEE. V gave up 0 bases and J gave up 0 bases, with 6 bases separating them. There are 15 residues in the CDR3. CDR3 DNA: TGTGCCAGCAGCGTAGCGGGGGCAACTAATGAAAAACTGTTTTTT. Amino acid sequence: CASSVAGATNEKLFF.

The chain combines TRBV2 with TRBJ1-4, with D perhaps TRBD1 (5 bases). The V end was cut by 9 bases, the J end by 2 bases, with 10 bases between. The CDR3 covers 13 residues. From germline, CDR1 is SNHLY and CDR2 FYNNEI. CDR3 in DNA: TGTGCCAGTCAGACAGCGACTAATGAAAAACTGTTTTTT. It yields the protein CASQTATNEKLFF.

This clone has just a few counts. The V call is TRBV19, the J call TRBJ1-1; the D gene is possibly TRBD1 (6 bases). Germline CDR1 and CDR2: LNHDA and SQIVND (reference sequence). This CDR3 has 12 amino acids. V gave up 7 bases and J gave up 3 bases, with 9 bases separating them. CDR3 protein: CASTNRDTEAFF. The DNA for the CDR3 is TGTGCCAGTACCAACAGGGACACTGAAGCTTTCTTT.

The rearrangement links TRBV5-1 to TRBJ2-7; 7 positions agree with TRBD1. Unmatched junction bases numbered 9, after V lost 3 bases and J lost 3 bases. The CDR3 contains 15 residues. CDR1 is SGHRS and CDR2 is YFSETQ in the germline V gene. The CDR3 loop reads CASSSDRGQIYEQYF. CDR3 DNA: TGCGCCAGCAGCTCGGATAGGGGACAGATCTACGAGCAGTACTTC.

The rearrangement links TRBV18 to TRBJ2-5; D unresolved. Germline CDR1 reads KGHSH; CDR2 reads LQKENI. Trimming removed 1 base at V and 2 bases at J, with 5 bases between. This CDR3 contains 13 residues. Here the CDR3 reads CASSPRPQETQYF. CDR3 in DNA: TGTGCCAGCTCACCACGGCCGCAAGAGACCCAGTACTTC.

The chain recombines TRBV7-9 with TRBJ2-1; TRBD1 agrees at 7 bases. Per the germline V gene, CDR1 is SEHNR and CDR2 is FQNEAQ (reference sequence). The trim removed 5 bases at V and 0 bases at J, leaving 4 bases unmatched. The CDR3 extends over 15 amino acids. Here the CDR3 reads CASSQQGYSYNEQFF. The CDR3 DNA sequence: TGTGCCAGCAGCCAACAGGGGTACTCCTACAATGAGCAGTTCTTC. The variable domain in full, completed from reference TRBV7-9 and TRBJ2-1, reads DTGVSQNPRHKITKRGQNVTFRCDPISEHNRLYWYRQTLGQGPEFLTYFQNEAQLEKSRLLSDRFSAERPKGSFSTLEIQRTEQGDSAMYLCASSQQGYSYNEQFFGPGTRLTVL.

On this clone: The junction differs from germline at one of its ends, possibly a read error. J is TRBJ2-5 and V is TRBV5-4, with D maybe TRBD1 (5 bases). The CDR3 has 13 amino acids. The germline V gene has CDR1 SGHNT and CDR2 YYREEE (reference sequence). CDR3 loop: CVSSLSGSETQYF. The CDR3 DNA is TGTGTCAGCAGCTTATCAGGGTCAGAGACCCAGTACTTC.

This clone was seen only a few times. The chain is built from TRBV27 and TRBJ2-3, with D maybe TRBD2 (6 bases). CDR3 size: 18 residues. Germline-derived CDR1 and CDR2 are MNHEY and SMNVEV (reference sequence). V lost 5 bases to trimming and J lost 0 bases, with 21 bases between them. The CDR3 reads CASSTLIGTATSTDTQYF. In nucleotides, the CDR3 is TGTGCCAGCAGTACCCTTATAGGGACTGCTACTAGCACAGATACGCAGTATTTT.

This clone was observed a few times. The chain is built from TRBV7-9 and TRBJ1-1; TRBD1 aligns across 10 bases. This CDR3 region has 16 residues. Germline CDR1 reads SEHNR; CDR2 reads FQNEAQ (reference sequence). J gave up 4 bases and V 5 bases, and 10 bases lay outside the gene matches. CDR3 DNA: TGTGCCAGCAGCCGACTCGGGACAGGGGCCGTCACTGAAGCTTTCTTT. Its protein product is CASSRLGTGAVTEAFF.

In nucleotides, the CDR3 is TGTGCCAGCGGCGGGGAGACAGATACGCAGTATTTT. Protein: CASGGETDTQYF. The rearrangement links TRBV11-2 to TRBJ2-3, with TRBD2 as a possible D gene (6 bases). Germline CDR1 and CDR2: SGHAT and FQNNGV. The CDR3 runs to 12 residues. Trimming removed 8 bases from V and 3 bases from J, with 9 bases in between.

This clone has more than one count but fewer than ten. The rearrangement links TRBV19 to TRBJ2-7, with D possibly matching TRBD1 (6 bases). Deletions cut 7 bases from V and 2 bases from J, with 15 bases between. This CDR3 comprises 14 residues. Germline V CDR1 and CDR2: LNHDA, SQIVND (reference sequence). The CDR3 spells CASTPGQLPYEQYF. DNA of the CDR3: TGTGCCAGTACCCCGGGACAACTACCCTACGAGCAGTACTTC.